The 15 T cell receptor beta chains presented below share a single source sample, sequenced in a study of control samples from healthy donors and cancer patients. Clones were read by immunoSEQ multiplex PCR, and TCRdb kept only the in-frame ones, dropping some. Among 170,000 or so clones listed, 85% to 95% were seen once. Specimen: blood. These receptor sequences come from a young woman in good health.

This rearrangement joins TRBV9 to TRBJ2-7, with TRBD1 matching over 10 bases. The trim removed 0 bases at V and 5 bases at J, leaving 2 bases unmatched. Germline assignment: CDR1 SGDLS and CDR2 YYNGEE. CDR3 length: 14 amino acids. This chain's CDR3 is CASSVGGTGDEQYF. DNA for the CDR3: TGTGCCAGCAGCGTAGGGGGGACAGGGGACGAGCAGTACTTC.

The CDR3 region has the DNA TGTGCCAGCAGCGAGGACAGCCTCAATCAGCCCCAGCATTTT. It yields the protein CASSEDSLNQPQHF. The chain joins TRBV9 to TRBJ1-5, with D tentatively TRBD1 (6 bases). Trimming took 3 bases from V and 3 from J, leaving 10 bases between them. CDR1 is SGDLS and CDR2 is YYNGEE in the germline V gene. The CDR3 is made up of 14 amino acids.

This sequence joins TRBV5-6 and TRBJ2-7, with D possibly TRBD2 on 5 matching bases. CDR3 length equals 15 residues. Germline lookup yields CDR1 SGHDT and CDR2 YYEEEE. Between the trimmed V and J ends, which lost 4 bases and 1 base, there was a span of 15 bases. Written as DNA, the CDR3 is TGTGCCAGCAGCCTAGCCGGACTTCCATCCTACGAGCAGTACTTC. Its translation: CASSLAGLPSYEQYF.

The chain is built from TRBV7-2 and TRBJ1-4; a weak D match, TRBD1 (6 bases). Germline V gene lookup returns CDR1 SGHTA and CDR2 FQGNSA. CDR3 length: 16 residues. Trimming shortened V by 5 bases and J by 4 bases, and 17 bases separated the two germline ends. In nucleotides, the CDR3 is TGTGCCAGCAGCCTTAGTACCGGGACAAGTAATGAAAAACTGTTTTTT. Its translation: CASSLSTGTSNEKLFF.

The chain employs TRBV9 and TRBJ2-5; the D gene could be TRBD1 or TRBD2 (6 bases each). The CDR3 is 15 amino acids. Trimming shortened V by 0 bases and J by 5 bases, and 14 bases separated the two germline ends. Germline lookup yields CDR1 SGDLS and CDR2 YYNGEE. CDR3 DNA: TGTGCCAGCAGCGTAGGAGGGGGGCGCCTGGAGACCCAGTACTTC. Encoded protein: CASSVGGGRLETQYF.

The genes are TRBV11-3 and TRBJ2-5; D could derive from TRBD1 or TRBD2 (6 bases each). Trimming removed 0 bases at V and 5 bases at J, with 13 bases between. Germline-derived CDR1 and CDR2 are SGHNT and YENEEA. This CDR3 comprises 15 residues. CDR3 in DNA: TGTGCCAGCAGCTTAGAGTGGGGGGCGCAGGAGACCCAGTACTTC. Its protein is CASSLEWGAQETQYF.

This chain connects TRBV11-3 to TRBJ2-2; tentative D call: TRBD1 (6 bases). V lost 1 base and J 3 bases, leaving 15 bases between the germline ends. The CDR3 has 17 amino acids. CDR1 is SGHNT, CDR2 YENEEA, per germline. The CDR3 nucleotides are TGTGCCAGCAGCTTAGCCCCCGGGCAGGGGCACACCGGGGAGCTGTTTTTT. This gives the protein CASSLAPGQGHTGELFF.

The rearrangement joins TRBV6-5 to TRBJ1-5, with no clear D. The CDR3 runs to 13 residues. Germline V CDR1 and CDR2: MNHEY, SVGAGI. The V end was cut by 6 bases, the J end by 2 bases, with 8 bases between. The CDR3 region is CASRGGGNQPQHF. DNA for the CDR3: TGTGCCAGCAGGGGTGGAGGCAATCAGCCCCAGCATTTT.

This clone was recorded once. V gene TRBV11-3 combines with J gene TRBJ2-1, with D hard to call. This CDR3 contains 14 residues. Per germline, CDR1 SGHNT and CDR2 YENEEA. V dropped 1 base and J dropped 0 bases, with 4 bases sitting between them. CDR3 protein: CASSLGSSYNEQFF. CDR3 DNA: TGTGCCAGCAGCTTAGGTAGCTCCTACAATGAGCAGTTCTTC.

V usage is TRBV6-5 and J usage is TRBJ1-3, with unresolved D. In germline, CDR1 is MNHEY, CDR2 SVGAGI. The CDR3 contains 13 residues. V dropped 4 bases and J dropped 4 bases, with 8 bases sitting between them. CDR3 DNA sequence: TGTGCCAGCAGTTCCCCCGTGGGAAACACCATATATTTT. Translated, it gives CASSSPVGNTIYF.

The gene calls are TRBV3-1 (or the pseudogene TRBV3-2) and TRBJ1-2, with D tentatively TRBD1 (5 bases). Trimming took 1 base from V and 5 from J, leaving 8 bases between them. The germline V gene encodes CDR1 LGHDT and CDR2 YNNKEL (reference sequence). This CDR3 has 13 amino acids. The CDR3 spells CASSQGGVYGYTF. In DNA, the CDR3 is TGTGCCAGCAGCCAAGGAGGGGTATATGGCTACACCTTC.

The chain is built from TRBV7-8 and TRBJ1-1, with D possibly TRBD1 on 5 matching bases. There are 13 residues in the CDR3. The germline gives CDR1 SGHVS, CDR2 FQNEAQ. V dropped 4 bases and J dropped 11 bases, with 17 bases sitting between them. The CDR3 is CASSSIGAGRAFF. CDR3 in DNA: TGTGCCAGCAGCTCAATCGGGGCTGGTAGGGCTTTCTTT.

The chain links TRBV18 to TRBJ1-1; D is undetermined. Trimming took 1 base from V and 7 from J, leaving 13 bases between them. This CDR3 contains 14 residues. Looked up from germline, CDR1 is KGHSH and CDR2 is LQKENI. CDR3 in amino acids: CASSPQRERGEAFF. The CDR3 DNA follows: TGTGCCAGCTCACCACAGCGGGAAAGAGGTGAAGCTTTCTTT. The full variable domain, in which reference TRBV18 and TRBJ1-1 provide the parts outside the CDR3, is NAGVMQNPRHLVRRRGQEARLRCSPMKGHSHVYWYRQLPEEGLKFMVYLQKENIIDESGMPKERFSAEFPKEGPSILRIQQVVRGDSAAYFCASSPQRERGEAFFGQGTRLTVV.

The chain employs TRBV3-1 (or the pseudogene TRBV3-2) and TRBJ2-2; unclear D gene. With 0 bases removed from V and 7 bases from J, the gap between germline ends came to 6 bases. The germline V gene encodes CDR1 LGHDT and CDR2 YNNKEL (reference sequence). The CDR3 covers 13 residues. CDR3 protein: CASSQDIGGELFF. The CDR3 DNA sequence: TGTGCCAGCAGCCAAGATATCGGCGGGGAGCTGTTTTTT.

The genes are TRBV3-1 (or the pseudogene TRBV3-2) and TRBJ1-4; no definite D call. The CDR3 is 16 residues long. Germline V gives CDR1 LGHDT, CDR2 YNNKEL (reference sequence). Deletions cut 6 bases from V and 4 bases from J, with 18 bases between. CDR3 residues: CASSLTRTALNEKLFF. Written as DNA, the CDR3 is TGTGCCAGCAGTCTAACCCGGACGGCCCTTAATGAAAAACTGTTTTTT.